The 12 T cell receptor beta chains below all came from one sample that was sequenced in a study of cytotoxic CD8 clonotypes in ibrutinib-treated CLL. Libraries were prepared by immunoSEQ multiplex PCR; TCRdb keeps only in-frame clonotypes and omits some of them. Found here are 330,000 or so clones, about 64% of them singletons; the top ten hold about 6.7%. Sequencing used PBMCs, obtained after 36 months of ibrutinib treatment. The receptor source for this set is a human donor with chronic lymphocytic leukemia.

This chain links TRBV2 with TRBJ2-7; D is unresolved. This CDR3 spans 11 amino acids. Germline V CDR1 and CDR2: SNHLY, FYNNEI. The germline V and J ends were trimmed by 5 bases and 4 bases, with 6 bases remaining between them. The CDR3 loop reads CASSLTYEQYF. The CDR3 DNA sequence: TGTGCCAGCAGTCTAACTTACGAGCAGTACTTC.

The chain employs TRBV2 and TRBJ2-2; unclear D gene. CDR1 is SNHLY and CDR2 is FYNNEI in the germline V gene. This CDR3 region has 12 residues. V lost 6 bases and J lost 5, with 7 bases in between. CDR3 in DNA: TGTGCCAGCAGGCTGGTTACCGGGGAGCTGTTTTTT. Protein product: CASRLVTGELFF.

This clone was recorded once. In DNA form, the CDR3 reads TGTGCCAGCAGCTTGCCCCGACAGGCGGATGGCTACACCTTC. It encodes CASSLPRQADGYTF. The V and J genes are TRBV5-6 and TRBJ1-2, with D possibly TRBD1 on 6 matching bases. The CDR3 extends over 14 amino acids. Germline V lookup: CDR1 SGHDT, CDR2 YYEEEE. Trimming cost V 1 base and J 6 bases, with 13 bases left between them.

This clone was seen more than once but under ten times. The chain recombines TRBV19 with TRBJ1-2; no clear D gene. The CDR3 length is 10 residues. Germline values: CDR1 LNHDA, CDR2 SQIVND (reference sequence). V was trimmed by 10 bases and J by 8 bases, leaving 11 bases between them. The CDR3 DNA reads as TGTGCCAACCCTCCAACGGGCTACACCTTC. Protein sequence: CANPPTGYTF.

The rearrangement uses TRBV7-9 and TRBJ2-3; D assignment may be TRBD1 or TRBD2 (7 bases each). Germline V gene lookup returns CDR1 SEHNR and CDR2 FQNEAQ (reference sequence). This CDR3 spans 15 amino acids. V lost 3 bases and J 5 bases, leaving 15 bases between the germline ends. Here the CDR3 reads CASSFRGREVDTQYF. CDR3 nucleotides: TGTGCCAGCAGCTTCAGGGGGAGGGAGGTAGATACGCAGTATTTT.

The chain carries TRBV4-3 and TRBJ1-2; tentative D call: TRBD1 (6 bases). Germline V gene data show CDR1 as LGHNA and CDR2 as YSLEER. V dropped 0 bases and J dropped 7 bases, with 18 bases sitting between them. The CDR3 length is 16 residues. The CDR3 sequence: CASSQDPITGSTGYTF. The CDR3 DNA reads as TGCGCCAGCAGCCAAGACCCAATAACAGGGTCAACTGGCTACACCTTC.

Here the CDR3 DNA reads TGTGCCAGTAGTGGGCGACTAGCGGGAGAGGGCGATACGCAGTATTTT. It yields the protein CASSGRLAGEGDTQYF. The rearrangement links TRBV19 to TRBJ2-3; 12 nucleotides agree with TRBD2. The germline gives CDR1 LNHDA, CDR2 SQIVND (reference sequence). This CDR3 has 16 amino acids. Trimming took 5 bases from V and 6 from J; bases not matched to a gene: 9.

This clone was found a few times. DNA of the CDR3: TGTGCCAGTAGTCAAGCTCGGGACCAGCCCCAGCATTTT. It translates to CASSQARDQPQHF. The V call is TRBV19, the J call TRBJ1-5, with a possible D match to TRBD1 (5 bases). The CDR3 runs 13 residues. V dropped 5 bases and J dropped 7 bases, with 12 bases sitting between them. The germline gives CDR1 LNHDA, CDR2 SQIVND (reference sequence).

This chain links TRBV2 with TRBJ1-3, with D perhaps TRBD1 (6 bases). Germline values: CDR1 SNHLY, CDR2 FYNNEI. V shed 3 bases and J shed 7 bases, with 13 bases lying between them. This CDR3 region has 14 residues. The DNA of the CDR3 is TGTGCCAGCAGTGAGGGACAAGCGGCGAACACCATATATTTT. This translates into CASSEGQAANTIYF.

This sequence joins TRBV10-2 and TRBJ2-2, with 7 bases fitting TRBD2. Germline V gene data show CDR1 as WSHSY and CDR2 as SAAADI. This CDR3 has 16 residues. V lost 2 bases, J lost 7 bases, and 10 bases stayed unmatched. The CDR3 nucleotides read TGCGCCAGCAGTGAGGTCAGACCCGGGGGGTTCGGGGAGCTGTTTTTT. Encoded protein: CASSEVRPGGFGELFF.

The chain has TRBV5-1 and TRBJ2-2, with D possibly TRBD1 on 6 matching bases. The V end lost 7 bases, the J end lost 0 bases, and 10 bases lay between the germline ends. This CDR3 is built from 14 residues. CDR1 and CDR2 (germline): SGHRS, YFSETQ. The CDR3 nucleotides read TGCGCCAGCCTAGACAGGCCGAACACCGGGGAGCTGTTTTTT. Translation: CASLDRPNTGELFF.

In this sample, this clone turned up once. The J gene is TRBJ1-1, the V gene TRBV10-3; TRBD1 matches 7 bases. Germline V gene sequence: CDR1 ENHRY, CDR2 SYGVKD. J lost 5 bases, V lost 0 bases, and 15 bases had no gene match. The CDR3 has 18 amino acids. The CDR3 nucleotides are TGTGCCATCAGTGAGTCGACGAGGGGGCGCTCCTGGAAAACTGAAGCTTTCTTT. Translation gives CAISESTRGRSWKTEAFF.